A selection of T cell receptor beta chains follows, all from one sample in a study of blood T cell repertoires in COVID-19. TCRdb's copy holds only in-frame clones and misses some; the assay was immunoSEQ multiplex PCR. Here the sample spans more than 300,000 clones, about 91% being singletons. Specimen: peripheral blood. These receptors all stem from a woman aged 25 to 39 with COVID-19, enrolled during active disease. CDR3s include the opening cysteine and the closing phenylalanine or tryptophan.

V	J	CDR3
TRBV5-5	TRBJ1-6	CASSFREGGPPNSPLHF
TRBV6-1	TRBJ1-2	CASSEAGQGGGGYTF
TRBV6-1	TRBJ1-1	CASSYGQEAFF
TRBV5-6	TRBJ2-5	CASSLYRETQYF
TRBV7-8	TRBJ1-6	CASSSRQGSDSPLHF
TRBV9	TRBJ1-3	CASSLQDGSSGNTIYF
TRBV3-1/TRBV3-2	TRBJ2-5	CASSQPLAGGNQETQYF
TRBV7-2	TRBJ2-5	CASSSGGAPWETQYF
TRBV6-4	TRBJ2-1	CASSDSDNNEQFF
TRBV6-5	TRBJ1-2	CASRPDSTYGYTF
TRBV6-4	TRBJ2-3	CATRAGTSGSVTDTQYF
TRBV11-2	TRBJ1-4	CASSFSTNEKLFF
TRBV10-1	TRBJ2-3	CASSESRAADTQYF
TRBV4-3	TRBJ1-6	CASSQDQGPNSPLHF
TRBV7-9	TRBJ1-4	CASSRGETENEKLFF
TRBV6-5	TRBJ1-5	CASSLGSSNQPQHF
TRBV6-2/TRBV6-3	TRBJ2-6	CASSYQASGANVLTF
TRBV11-3	TRBJ2-2	CASSRGFPTGELFF
TRBV5-6	TRBJ2-3	CASSPQGGGDTDTQYF
TRBV20-1	TRBJ1-2	CSASPQAPNWNGYTF
TRBV28	TRBJ2-3	CASSSPGRGGPTDTQYF
TRBV4-3	TRBJ1-3	CASSQDLFRYSGNTIYF
TRBV5-1	TRBJ1-2	CASSGDPGTGGGGYTF
TRBV2	TRBJ1-6	CASSPTGTGLSPLHF
TRBV19	TRBJ1-5	CASSIASTNQPQHF
TRBV4-2	TRBJ2-4	CASSQGNERDIQYF
TRBV7-7	TRBJ2-1	CASSLGLAGGDNEQFF
TRBV5-4	TRBJ1-4	CASSLGGQGISGEKLFF
TRBV25-1	TRBJ1-1	CASSAGEAFF
TRBV6-5	TRBJ2-7	CASSSPEVPSYEQYF
TRBV7-9	TRBJ1-2	CASSLGTGAYGYTF
TRBV7-3	TRBJ2-7	CASSPYRGYEQYF
TRBV5-1	TRBJ2-7	CASSLGSGANYEQYF
TRBV9	TRBJ1-2	CASSEQGQRSTQTF
TRBV19	TRBJ1-5	CASSTDRANYNQPQHF
TRBV5-6	TRBJ1-2	CASSLVRGYGYTF
TRBV5-4	TRBJ2-7	CASSSDRLYEQYF
TRBV6-5	TRBJ1-2	CASSYSQKGRYGYTF
TRBV5-1	TRBJ1-2	CASSLAGTGDFGYTF
TRBV24-1	TRBJ1-1	CATSDLQYTEAFF
TRBV5-4	TRBJ1-5	CASSSGGVGQPQHF
TRBV7-8	TRBJ2-3	CASSTGTGTRVGADTQYF
TRBV5-4	TRBJ1-2	CASSLTRDRGRYGYTF
TRBV19	TRBJ1-1	CASSIVQGTEAFF
TRBV24-1	TRBJ1-5	CATSGAGGSNQPQHF
TRBV3-1/TRBV3-2	TRBJ1-4	CASQGWPSEKLFF
TRBV10-3	TRBJ1-2	CAISARTGANYGYTF
TRBV7-8	TRBJ2-1	CASSLSTTGSYNEQFF
TRBV7-2	TRBJ1-1	CASSRRAISWSRDTEAFF
TRBV28	TRBJ2-1	CASSLGEGKYNEQFF